The rows below give T cell receptor beta chains drawn from one sample of a study of CD8+ T cells in alopecia areata. Some clones are missing from TCRdb's copy, which holds only in-frame ones; the method was immunoSEQ multiplex PCR. Of a few hundred thousand clones listed, more than 30% are singletons. Sequencing was performed on CD4+ T cells sorted from blood, taken between weeks 30 and 35, from a patient treated with tofacitinib. The receptors were gathered from a human donor with alopecia areata. Each CDR3 is given with its conserved first and last residue. The D gene is left open where the match is weak. The listing skips clone size in some rows; elsewhere it reads once, few, many or a size class.

j_call v_call d_call clone_size cdr3_aa cdr3_nt
TRBJ2-5 TRBV9 TRBD2 . CASSVTAGPKETQYF TGTGCCAGCAGCGTGACAGCGGGACCTAAGGAGACCCAGTACTTC
TRBJ1-6 TRBV30 TRBD1 . CAYTGTGNSPLHF TGTGCCTATACCGGGACAGGCAATTCACCCCTCCACTTT
TRBJ2-1 TRBV5-1 . . CASSLDRGTFSYNEQFF TGCGCCAGCAGCCTAGATAGGGGCACCTTCTCCTACAATGAGCAGTTCTTC
TRBJ1-2 TRBV7-3 . . CASSPDSNYGYTF TGTGCCAGCAGCCCAGACAGCAACTATGGCTACACCTTC
TRBJ1-4 TRBV18 . . CASSPRTTNEKLFF TGTGCCAGCTCACCCCGAACAACTAATGAAAAACTGTTTTTT
TRBJ1-1 TRBV30 . . CAWSSTQGSDTEAFF TGTGCCTGGAGTTCGACTCAGGGGTCGGACACTGAAGCTTTCTTT
TRBJ1-1 TRBV29-1 . few CSVEGYLRETEAFF TGCAGCGTTGAGGGCTATCTCAGGGAAACTGAAGCTTTCTTT
TRBJ1-4 TRBV27 TRBD1 few CASSSPGTGNEKLFF TGTGCCAGCAGTTCACCCGGGACAGGGAATGAAAAACTGTTTTTT
TRBJ2-5 TRBV30 . . CAWGRETQYF TGTGCCTGGGGTCGAGAGACCCAGTACTTC
TRBJ1-3 TRBV7-9 . few CASSAPGPWRAGNTIYF TGTGCCAGCAGCGCCCCGGGGCCGTGGAGGGCTGGAAACACCATATATTTT
TRBJ2-7 TRBV27 TRBD1 few CASSFFGQGRNEQYF TGTGCCAGCAGTTTTTTCGGACAGGGTAGGAACGAGCAGTACTTC
TRBJ2-7 TRBV7-2 . many CASSLALHAYEQYF TGTGCCAGCAGCTTAGCTCTCCACGCCTACGAGCAGTACTTC
TRBJ2-5 TRBV18 TRBD1 few CASSSGQPGVETQYF TGTGCCAGCTCATCGGGACAGCCAGGCGTTGAGACCCAGTACTTC
TRBJ1-1 TRBV11-2 . . CASSRDAGGGTEAFF TGTGCCAGCAGCCGAGATGCGGGGGGAGGCACTGAAGCTTTCTTT
TRBJ1-3 TRBV30 TRBD1 few CAWRRQGERTGNTIYF TGTGCCTGGAGGCGACAGGGAGAGAGAACTGGAAACACCATATATTTT
TRBJ2-5 TRBV5-4 . . CASSLVATGQGKETQYF TGTGCCAGCAGCTTGGTGGCGACAGGACAAGGGAAAGAGACCCAGTACTTC
TRBJ1-2 TRBV10-3 TRBD1 few CAIHPRDSYGYTF TGTGCCATTCACCCCCGGGACAGCTATGGCTACACCTTC
TRBJ2-1 TRBV4-1 TRBD2 . CASSLGGGRNHNEQFF TGCGCCAGCAGTTTGGGGGGCGGGAGGAACCACAATGAGCAGTTCTTC
TRBJ1-1 TRBV6-1 TRBD1 . CASRPGQNFNTEAFF TGTGCCAGCAGACCGGGACAGAACTTCAACACTGAAGCTTTCTTT
TRBJ2-2 TRBV27 . few CASSLANTGELFF TGTGCCAGCAGTTTAGCGAACACCGGGGAGCTGTTTTTT